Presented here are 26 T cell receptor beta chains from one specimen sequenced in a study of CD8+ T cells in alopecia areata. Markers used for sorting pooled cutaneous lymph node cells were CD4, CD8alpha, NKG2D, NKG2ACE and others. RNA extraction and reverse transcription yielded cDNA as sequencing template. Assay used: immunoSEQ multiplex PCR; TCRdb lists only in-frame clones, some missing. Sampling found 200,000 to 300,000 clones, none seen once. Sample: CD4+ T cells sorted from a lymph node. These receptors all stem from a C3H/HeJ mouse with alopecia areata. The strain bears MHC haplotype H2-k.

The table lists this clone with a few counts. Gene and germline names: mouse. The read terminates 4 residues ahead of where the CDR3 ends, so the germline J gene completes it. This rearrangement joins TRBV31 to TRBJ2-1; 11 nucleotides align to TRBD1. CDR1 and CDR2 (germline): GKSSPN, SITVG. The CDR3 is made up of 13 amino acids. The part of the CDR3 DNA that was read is TGTGCCTGGAGTCGGACAGGGGGCTCT. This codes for CAWSRTGGS. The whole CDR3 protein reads CAWSRTGGSEQFF.

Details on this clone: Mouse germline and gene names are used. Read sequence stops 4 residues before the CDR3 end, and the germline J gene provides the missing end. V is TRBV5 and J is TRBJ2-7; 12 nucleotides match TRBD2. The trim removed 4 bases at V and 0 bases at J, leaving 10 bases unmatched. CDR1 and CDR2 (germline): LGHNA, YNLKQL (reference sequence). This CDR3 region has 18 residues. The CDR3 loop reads CASSRRTGGDFSSYEQYF. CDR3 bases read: TGTGCCAGCAGCCGTAGGACTGGGGGGGATTTCAGCTCCTAT.

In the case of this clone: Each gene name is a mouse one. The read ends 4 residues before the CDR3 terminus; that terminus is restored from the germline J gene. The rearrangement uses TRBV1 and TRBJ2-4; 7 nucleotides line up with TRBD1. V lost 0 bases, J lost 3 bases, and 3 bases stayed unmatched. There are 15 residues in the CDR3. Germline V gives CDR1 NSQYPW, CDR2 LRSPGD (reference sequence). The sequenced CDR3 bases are TGCACCTGCAGTGCAGATTGGGGACAGCAAAAC. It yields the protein CTCSADWGQQN. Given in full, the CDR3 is CTCSADWGQQNTLYF.

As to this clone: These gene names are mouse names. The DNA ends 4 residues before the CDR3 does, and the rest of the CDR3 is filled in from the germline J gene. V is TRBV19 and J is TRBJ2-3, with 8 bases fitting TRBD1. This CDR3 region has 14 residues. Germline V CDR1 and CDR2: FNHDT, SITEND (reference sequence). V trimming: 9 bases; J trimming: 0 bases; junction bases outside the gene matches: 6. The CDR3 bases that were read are TGTGCCACCCTCAGGGGGCCTAGTGCAGAA. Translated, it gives CATLRGPSAE. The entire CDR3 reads CATLRGPSAETLYF.

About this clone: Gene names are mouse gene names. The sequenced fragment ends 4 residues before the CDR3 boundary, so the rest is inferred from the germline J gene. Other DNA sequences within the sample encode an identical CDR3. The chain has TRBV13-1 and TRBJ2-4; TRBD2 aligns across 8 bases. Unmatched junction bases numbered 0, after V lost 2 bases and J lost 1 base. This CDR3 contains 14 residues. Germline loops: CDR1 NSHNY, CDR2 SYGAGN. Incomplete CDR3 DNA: TGTGCCAGCAGTGAACTGGGGGGTCAAAAC. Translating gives CASSELGGQN. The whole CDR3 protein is CASSELGGQNTLYF.

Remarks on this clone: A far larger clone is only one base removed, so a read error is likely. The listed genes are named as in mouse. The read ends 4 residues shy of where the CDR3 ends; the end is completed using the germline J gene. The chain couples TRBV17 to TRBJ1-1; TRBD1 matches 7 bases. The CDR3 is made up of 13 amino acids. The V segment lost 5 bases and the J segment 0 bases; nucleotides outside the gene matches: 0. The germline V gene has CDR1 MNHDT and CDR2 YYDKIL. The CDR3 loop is CASSGTANTEVFF. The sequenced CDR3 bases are TGTGCTAGCAGTGGGACAGCAAACACA.

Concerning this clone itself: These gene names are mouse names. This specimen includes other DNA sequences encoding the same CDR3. The CDR3: CASSRQGADTGQLYF. The sequenced part of the CDR3 DNA is TGTGCCAGCAGTCGACAGGGGGCGGACACCGGG. The gene calls are TRBV19 and TRBJ2-2; TRBD1 agrees at 10 bases. The observed sequence ends 4 residues before the CDR3 terminus, with the missing tail filled in from the germline J gene. V shed 4 bases, J shed 3 bases, and the junction held 3 bases outside the gene matches. Per germline, CDR1 FNHDT and CDR2 SITEND (reference sequence). CDR3 length: 15 residues.

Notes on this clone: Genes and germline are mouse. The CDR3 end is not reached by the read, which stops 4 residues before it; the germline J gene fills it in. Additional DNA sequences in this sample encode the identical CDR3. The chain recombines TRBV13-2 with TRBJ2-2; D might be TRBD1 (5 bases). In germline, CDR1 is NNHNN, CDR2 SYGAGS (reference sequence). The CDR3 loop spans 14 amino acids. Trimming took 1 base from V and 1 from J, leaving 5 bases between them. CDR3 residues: CASGDRGNTGQLYF. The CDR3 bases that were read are TGTGCCAGCGGTGATAGGGGAAACACCGGG.

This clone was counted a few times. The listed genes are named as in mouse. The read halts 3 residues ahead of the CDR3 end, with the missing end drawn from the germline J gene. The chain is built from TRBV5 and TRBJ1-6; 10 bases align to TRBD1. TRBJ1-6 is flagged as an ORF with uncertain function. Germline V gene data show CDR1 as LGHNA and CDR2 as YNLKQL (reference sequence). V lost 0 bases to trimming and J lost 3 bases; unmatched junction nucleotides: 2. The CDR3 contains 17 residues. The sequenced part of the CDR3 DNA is TGTGCCAGCAGCCAAGACGGGACAGGGGTCTATAATTCGCCC. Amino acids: CASSQDGTGVYNSP. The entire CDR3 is CASSQDGTGVYNSPLYF.

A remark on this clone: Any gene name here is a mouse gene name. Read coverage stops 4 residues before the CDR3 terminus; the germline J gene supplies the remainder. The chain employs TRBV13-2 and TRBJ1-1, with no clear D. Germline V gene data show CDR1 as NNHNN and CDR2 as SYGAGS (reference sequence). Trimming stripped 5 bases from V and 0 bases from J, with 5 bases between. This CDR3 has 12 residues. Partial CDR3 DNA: TGTGCCAGCGGGACAACAAACACA. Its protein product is CASGTTNT. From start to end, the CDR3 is CASGTTNTEVFF.

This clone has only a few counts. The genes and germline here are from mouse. The CDR3 sequence is CASDNANSDYTF. CDR3 DNA, as far as it was read: TGTGCCAGCGACAATGCAAACTCC. V and J are TRBV13-1 and TRBJ1-2; no firm D call. The CDR3 end lies 4 residues beyond the end of the read and is filled in from the germline J gene. The ends were cut back, 7 bases at V and 0 bases at J, with 7 bases in the middle. This CDR3 region has 12 residues. Germline-derived CDR1 and CDR2 are NSHNY and SYGAGN.

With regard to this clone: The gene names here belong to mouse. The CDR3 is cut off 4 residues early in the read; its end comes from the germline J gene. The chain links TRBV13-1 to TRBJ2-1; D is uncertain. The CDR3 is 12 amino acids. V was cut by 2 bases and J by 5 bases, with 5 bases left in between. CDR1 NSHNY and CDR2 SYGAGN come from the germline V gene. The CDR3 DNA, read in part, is TGTGCCAGCAGTGAGACAAATGCT. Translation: CASSETNA. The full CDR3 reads CASSETNAEQFF.

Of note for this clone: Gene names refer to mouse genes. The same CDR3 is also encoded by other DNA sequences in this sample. CDR3 region: CASSQVANTEVFF. The sequenced part of the CDR3 DNA is TGTGCCAGCAGCCAGGTAGCAAACACA. The rearrangement uses TRBV5 and TRBJ1-1; D is ambiguous. The sequence runs out 4 residues before the end of the CDR3; the remainder is reconstructed from the germline J gene. V was shortened by 3 bases and J by 0 bases, with 5 bases between the two germline ends. This CDR3 has 13 residues. Germline-derived CDR1 and CDR2 are LGHNA and YNLKQL (reference sequence).

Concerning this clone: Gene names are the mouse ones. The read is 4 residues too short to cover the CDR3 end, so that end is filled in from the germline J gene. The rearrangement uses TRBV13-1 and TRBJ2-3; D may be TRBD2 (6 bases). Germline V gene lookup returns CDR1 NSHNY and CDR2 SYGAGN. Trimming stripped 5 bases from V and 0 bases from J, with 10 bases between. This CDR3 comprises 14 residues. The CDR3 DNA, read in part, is TGTGCCAGCAGAGACTGGACTAGTGCAGAA. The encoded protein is CASRDWTSAE. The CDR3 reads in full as CASRDWTSAETLYF.

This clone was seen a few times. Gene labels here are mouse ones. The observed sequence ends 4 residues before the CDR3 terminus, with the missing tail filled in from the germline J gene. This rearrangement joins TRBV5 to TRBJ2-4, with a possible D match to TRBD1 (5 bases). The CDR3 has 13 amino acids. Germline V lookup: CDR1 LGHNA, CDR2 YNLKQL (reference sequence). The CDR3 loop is CASSQARENTLYF. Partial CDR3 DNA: TGTGCCAGCAGCCAAGCCAGGGAGAAC.

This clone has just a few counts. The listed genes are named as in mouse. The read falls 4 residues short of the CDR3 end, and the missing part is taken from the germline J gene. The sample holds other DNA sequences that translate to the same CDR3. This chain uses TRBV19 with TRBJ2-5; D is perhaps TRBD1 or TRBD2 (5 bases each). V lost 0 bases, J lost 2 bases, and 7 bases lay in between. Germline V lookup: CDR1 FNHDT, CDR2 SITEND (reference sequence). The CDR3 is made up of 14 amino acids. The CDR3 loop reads CASSIGGGQDTQYF. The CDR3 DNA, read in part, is TGTGCCAGCAGTATAGGGGGCGGCCAAGAC.

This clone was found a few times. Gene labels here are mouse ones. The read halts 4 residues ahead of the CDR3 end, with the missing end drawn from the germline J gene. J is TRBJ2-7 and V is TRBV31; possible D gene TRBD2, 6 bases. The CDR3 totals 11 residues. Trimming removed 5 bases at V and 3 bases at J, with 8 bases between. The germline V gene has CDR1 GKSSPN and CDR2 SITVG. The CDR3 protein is CAWRDYYEQYF. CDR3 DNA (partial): TGTGCCTGGCGGGACTACTAT.

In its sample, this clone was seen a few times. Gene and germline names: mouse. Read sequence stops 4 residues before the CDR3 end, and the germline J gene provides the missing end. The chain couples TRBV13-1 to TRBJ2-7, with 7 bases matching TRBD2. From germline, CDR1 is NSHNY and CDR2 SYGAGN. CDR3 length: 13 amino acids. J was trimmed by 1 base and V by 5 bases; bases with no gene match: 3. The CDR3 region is CASSTLGSYEQYF. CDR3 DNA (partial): TGTGCCAGCAGCACACTGGGGTCCTAT.

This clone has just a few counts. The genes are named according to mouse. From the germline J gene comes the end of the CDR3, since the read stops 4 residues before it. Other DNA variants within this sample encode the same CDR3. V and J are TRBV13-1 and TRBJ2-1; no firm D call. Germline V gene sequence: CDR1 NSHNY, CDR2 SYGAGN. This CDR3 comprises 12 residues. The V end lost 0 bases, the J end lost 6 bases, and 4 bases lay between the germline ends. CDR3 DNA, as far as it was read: TGTGCCAGCAGTGATGCAAGTGCT. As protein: CASSDASA. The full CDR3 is CASSDASAEQFF.

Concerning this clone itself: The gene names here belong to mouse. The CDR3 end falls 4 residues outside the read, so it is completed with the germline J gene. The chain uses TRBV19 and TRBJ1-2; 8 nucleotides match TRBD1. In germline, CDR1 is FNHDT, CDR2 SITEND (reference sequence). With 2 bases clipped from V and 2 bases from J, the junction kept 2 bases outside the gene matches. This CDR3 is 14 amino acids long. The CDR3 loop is CASSMPGGNSDYTF. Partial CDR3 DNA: TGTGCCAGCAGTATGCCAGGGGGCAACTCC.

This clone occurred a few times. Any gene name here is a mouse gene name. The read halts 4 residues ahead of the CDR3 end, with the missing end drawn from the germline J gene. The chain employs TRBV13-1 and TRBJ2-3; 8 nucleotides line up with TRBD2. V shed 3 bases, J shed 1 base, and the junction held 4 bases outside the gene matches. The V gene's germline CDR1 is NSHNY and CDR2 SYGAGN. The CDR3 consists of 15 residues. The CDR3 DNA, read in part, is TGTGCCAGCAGTGGCTGGGGGGTAGGTGCAGAA. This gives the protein CASSGWGVGAE. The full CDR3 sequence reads CASSGWGVGAETLYF.

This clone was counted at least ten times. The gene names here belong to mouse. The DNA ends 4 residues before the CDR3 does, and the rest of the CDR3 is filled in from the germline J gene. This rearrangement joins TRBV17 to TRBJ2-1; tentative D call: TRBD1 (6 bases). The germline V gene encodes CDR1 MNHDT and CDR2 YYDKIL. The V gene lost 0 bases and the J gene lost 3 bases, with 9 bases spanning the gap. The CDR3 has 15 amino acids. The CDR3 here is CASSRDRTVYAEQFF. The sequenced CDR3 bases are TGTGCTAGCAGTAGAGATCGGACAGTCTATGCT.

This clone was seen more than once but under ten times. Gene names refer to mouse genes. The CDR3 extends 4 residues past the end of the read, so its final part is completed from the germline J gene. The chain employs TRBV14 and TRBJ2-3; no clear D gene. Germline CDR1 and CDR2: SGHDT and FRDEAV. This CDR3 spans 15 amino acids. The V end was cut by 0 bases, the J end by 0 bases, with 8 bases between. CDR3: CASSFFQSSAETLYF. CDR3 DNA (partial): TGTGCCAGCAGTTTCTTCCAGTCTAGTGCAGAA.

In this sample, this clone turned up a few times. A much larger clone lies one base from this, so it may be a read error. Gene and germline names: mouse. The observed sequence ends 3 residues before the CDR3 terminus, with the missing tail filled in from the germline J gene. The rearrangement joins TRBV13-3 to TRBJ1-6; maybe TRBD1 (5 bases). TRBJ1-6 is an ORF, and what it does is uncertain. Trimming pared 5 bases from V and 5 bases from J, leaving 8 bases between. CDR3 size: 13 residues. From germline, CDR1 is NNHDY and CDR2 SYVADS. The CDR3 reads CASRDNNNSPLYF. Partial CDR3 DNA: TGTGCCAGCAGGGACAACAATAATTCGCCC.

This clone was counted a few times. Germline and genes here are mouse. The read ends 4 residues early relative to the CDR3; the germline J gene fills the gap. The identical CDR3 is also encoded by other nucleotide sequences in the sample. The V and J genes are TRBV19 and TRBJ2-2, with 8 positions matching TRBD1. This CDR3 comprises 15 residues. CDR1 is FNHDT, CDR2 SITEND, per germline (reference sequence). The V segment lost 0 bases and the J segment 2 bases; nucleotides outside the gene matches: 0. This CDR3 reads CASSIGTGNTGQLYF. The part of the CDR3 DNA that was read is TGTGCCAGCAGTATAGGGACAGGGAACACCGGG.

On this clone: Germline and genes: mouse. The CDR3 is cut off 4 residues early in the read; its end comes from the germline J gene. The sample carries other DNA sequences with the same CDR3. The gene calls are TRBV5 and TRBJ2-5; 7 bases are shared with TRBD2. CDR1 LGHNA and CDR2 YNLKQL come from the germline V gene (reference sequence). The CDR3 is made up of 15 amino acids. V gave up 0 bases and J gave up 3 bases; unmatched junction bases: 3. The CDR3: CASSQEPGGQDTQYF. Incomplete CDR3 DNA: TGTGCCAGCAGCCAAGAACCTGGGGGACAAGAC.